The 26 T cell receptor beta chains below were found in one sample sequenced in a study of T-cell reconstitution after alpha-beta-depleted transplantation in children. Unique molecular identifiers were used to barcode this TCRbeta library. TCRdb called the PCR reads again in MiXCR, with one record for every CDR3 protein. The data hold tens of thousands of distinct CDR3 sequences, with about 9% observed a single time. The sample here was PBMCs, mostly from graft donor cells, taken 60 days after TCRalphabeta/CD19-depleted stem cell transplant. Source of these receptors: a male patient under 10 years old who had a stem cell transplant for chronic granulomatous disease, so the T cells may come from the graft donor.

This clonotype was observed many times. The V call is TRBV15, the J call TRBJ2-1; no definite D call. The V gene lost 0 bases and the J gene lost 6 bases, with 3 bases spanning the gap. The CDR3 length is 12 residues. Germline CDR1 and CDR2: LNHNV and YYDKDF (reference sequence). The CDR3 spells CATSRDRNEQFF. CDR3 nucleotides: TGTGCCACCAGCAGAGATCGCAATGAGCAGTTCTTC.

The chain couples TRBV11-1 to TRBJ2-1; unclear D gene. The CDR3 length is 12 residues. V lost 2 bases, J lost 6 bases, and 5 bases lay in between. Germline V lookup: CDR1 SGHAT, CDR2 FQDESV (reference sequence). CDR3 region: CASSLSRNEQFF. In nucleotides, the CDR3 is TGTGCCAGCAGCTTATCGCGCAATGAGCAGTTCTTC.

As to this clonotype: One end of the junction does not line up with germline, which may come from a read error. This chain uses TRBV13 with TRBJ2-7; D may be TRBD1 (5 bases). The germline V gene encodes CDR1 PRHDT and CDR2 FYEKMQ (reference sequence). The CDR3 runs to 14 residues. The CDR3 spells CASSLRQRTYEKYF. The CDR3, as DNA: TGTGCCAGCAGCTTGAGACAGCGTACCTACGAGAAGTACTTC.

This clonotype was recorded many times. The rearrangement joins TRBV5-6 to TRBJ1-1; D uncertain. This CDR3 comprises 14 residues. Between the trimmed V and J ends, which lost 4 bases and 4 bases, there was a span of 14 bases. The germline V gene has CDR1 SGHDT and CDR2 YYEEEE. CDR3 region: CASSPSRRATEAFF. CDR3 DNA sequence: TGTGCCAGCAGCCCGTCGCGGAGGGCCACTGAAGCTTTCTTT.

This clonotype was recorded many times. This chain links TRBV20-1 with TRBJ2-1, with TRBD2 matching over 7 bases. Germline V lookup: CDR1 DFQATT, CDR2 SNEGSKA (reference sequence). This CDR3 region has 14 residues. The J segment lost 8 bases and the V segment lost 0 bases, leaving 7 bases of the junction unmatched. The CDR3 DNA follows: TGCAGTGCTAGAGAGGGAAGCGGGATAGATGAGCAGTTCTTC. This sequence encodes CSAREGSGIDEQFF.

This clonotype was recorded many times. This chain connects TRBV28 to TRBJ2-4; no firm D call. This CDR3 is 14 amino acids long. CDR1 MDHEN and CDR2 SYDVKM come from the germline V gene. The V end lost 3 bases, the J end lost 0 bases, and 6 bases lay between the germline ends. CDR3 in DNA: TGTGCCAGCAGTTTGTCCGTAGCCAAAAACATTCAGTACTTC. Residues: CASSLSVAKNIQYF.

This clonotype appeared a few times. This rearrangement joins TRBV13 to TRBJ2-1; 9 nucleotides align to TRBD2. V gave up 1 base and J gave up 8 bases; unmatched junction bases: 6. Looked up from germline, CDR1 is PRHDT and CDR2 is FYEKMQ (reference sequence). This CDR3 spans 15 amino acids. In nucleotides, the CDR3 is TGTGCCAGCAGCTTAGTAGCTAGCGGGAACTATGAGCAGTTCTTC. Translation gives CASSLVASGNYEQFF. Using reference TRBV13 and TRBJ2-1 for the parts outside the CDR3, the full variable domain is AAGVIQSPRHLIKEKRETATLKCYPIPRHDTVYWYQQGPGQDPQFLISFYEKMQSDKGSIPDRFSAQQFSDYHSELNMSSLELGDSALYFCASSLVASGNYEQFFGPGTRLTVL.

This clonotype was counted at least ten times. The chain combines TRBV20-1 with TRBJ2-6; 8 bases agree with TRBD2. The CDR3 is made up of 14 amino acids. The V gene's germline CDR1 is DFQATT and CDR2 SNEGSKA (reference sequence). The CDR3 bases are TGCAGCACTTCAGCGGGAGCTGGGGCCAACGTCCTGACTTTC. Its protein is CSTSAGAGANVLTF.

V usage is TRBV5-4 and J usage is TRBJ2-5; 14 nucleotides match TRBD2. V dropped 3 bases and J dropped 5; count of bases not matched to a gene: 9. This CDR3 comprises 17 residues. The germline V gene has CDR1 SGHNT and CDR2 YYREEE (reference sequence). CDR3 loop: CASSWGGTSGRGETQYF. In nucleotides, the CDR3 is TGTGCCAGCAGCTGGGGGGGGACTAGCGGGAGAGGGGAGACCCAGTACTTC.

This clonotype was seen repeatedly, ten times or more. The chain joins TRBV6-5 to TRBJ2-1, with a tentative D call TRBD2 (5 bases). The CDR3 has 14 residues. The V gene's germline CDR1 is MNHEY and CDR2 SVGAGI. Trimming shortened V by 4 bases and J by 6 bases, and 13 bases separated the two germline ends. The CDR3 region is CASSFLGKRNEQFF. In nucleotides, the CDR3 is TGTGCCAGCAGTTTTCTCGGGAAGCGCAATGAGCAGTTCTTC.

This clonotype was recorded many times. The chain joins TRBV20-1 to TRBJ2-5; possibly TRBD1 for D (6 bases). Germline CDR1 reads DFQATT; CDR2 reads SNEGSKA (reference sequence). The CDR3 covers 14 residues. Between the trimmed V and J ends, which lost 6 bases and 2 bases, there was a span of 16 bases. In DNA, the CDR3 is TGCAGTGCCTTCCAGCAGGGGAAGCAAGAGACCCAGTACTTC. This codes for CSAFQQGKQETQYF.

The genes are TRBV3-1 and TRBJ2-4; perhaps TRBD2 as D (5 bases). Germline lookup yields CDR1 LGHDT and CDR2 YNNKEL (reference sequence). This CDR3 spans 15 amino acids. V was cut by 11 bases and J by 3 bases, with 20 bases left in between. The CDR3 DNA is TGTGCCTGCTGCCAAGGCGGACTGAGCAAAAACATTCAGTACTTC. Translated: CACCQGGLSKNIQYF.

V and J are TRBV19 and TRBJ1-1; D uncertain. Trimming pared 2 bases from V and 4 bases from J, leaving 11 bases between. CDR3 length: 14 amino acids. Germline values: CDR1 LNHDA, CDR2 SQIVND (reference sequence). The CDR3 sequence is CASSIWEGGTEAFF. CDR3 in DNA: TGTGCCAGTAGTATATGGGAGGGAGGCACTGAAGCTTTCTTT.

This clonotype was seen repeatedly, ten times or more. The gene calls are TRBV12-5 and TRBJ2-5; no clear D gene. The germline V gene has CDR1 LGHNT and CDR2 FRNRAP. V lost 1 base and J lost 2, with 11 bases in between. The CDR3 runs 15 residues. CDR3 in DNA: TGTGCTAGTGGTTTGGGCACAAGTCTTCAAGAGACCCAGTACTTC. Its protein product is CASGLGTSLQETQYF.

This chain connects TRBV19 to TRBJ1-5, with D perhaps TRBD1 (5 bases). The V and J ends lost 3 bases and 5 bases respectively, with 8 bases between them. From germline, CDR1 is LNHDA and CDR2 SQIVND (reference sequence). The CDR3 is 13 residues long. The CDR3 protein is CASSIAGDQPQHF. The DNA of the CDR3 is TGTGCCAGTAGTATCGCGGGGGATCAGCCCCAGCATTTT.

This clonotype was found a few times. V is TRBV29-1 and J is TRBJ1-2; D gene ambiguous. This CDR3 has 10 residues. Per the germline V gene, CDR1 is SQVTM and CDR2 is ANQGSEA. Trimming removed 3 bases at V and 6 bases at J, with 5 bases between. The CDR3 sequence: CSVDSDGYTF. As DNA, the CDR3 is TGCAGCGTTGATTCCGATGGCTACACCTTC.

This clonotype was counted ten times or more. The rearrangement uses TRBV5-1 and TRBJ2-3; TRBD1 matches at 7 bases. The J segment lost 2 bases and the V segment lost 4 bases, leaving 4 bases of the junction unmatched. This CDR3 has 14 residues. Germline V lookup: CDR1 SGHRS, CDR2 YFSETQ. The CDR3 bases are TGCGCCAGCAGCGGGACAGTTTCCACAGATACGCAGTATTTT. Translation gives CASSGTVSTDTQYF.

This clonotype showed up many times. This sequence joins TRBV20-1 and TRBJ1-1, with a weak D call TRBD1 (6 bases). V lost 1 base and J lost 6, with 9 bases in between. The CDR3 contains 12 residues. Germline assignment: CDR1 DFQATT and CDR2 SNEGSKA (reference sequence). The CDR3 nucleotides are TGCAGTGCTAGAGTTGGACAGTCTGAAGCTTTCTTT. Encoded protein: CSARVGQSEAFF.

This clonotype was counted ten times or more. The chain couples TRBV6-5 to TRBJ2-6; D is undetermined. The CDR3 extends over 15 amino acids. The V gene lost 5 bases and the J gene lost 2 bases, with 10 bases spanning the gap. Germline CDR1 MNHEY, CDR2 SVGAGI. The CDR3 spells CASSGPRTGANVLTF. The CDR3 DNA reads as TGTGCCAGCAGTGGACCGAGAACTGGGGCCAACGTCCTGACTTTC.

This clonotype was counted only a few times. The gene calls are TRBV7-9 and TRBJ1-5; no clear D gene. The V gene's germline CDR1 is SEHNR and CDR2 FQNEAQ (reference sequence). This CDR3 region has 14 residues. Deletions cut 3 bases from V and 7 bases from J, with 13 bases between. The CDR3 spells CASSFLQEVQPQHF. The DNA for the CDR3 is TGTGCCAGCAGCTTCTTGCAGGAAGTCCAGCCCCAGCATTTT.

Many counts were recorded for this clonotype. The rearrangement uses TRBV5-1 and TRBJ2-5, with D unclear. Germline-derived CDR1 and CDR2 are SGHRS and YFSETQ. Trimming took off 0 bases at V and 4 bases at J, with 19 bases between the two ends. The CDR3 is made up of 17 amino acids. In DNA form, the CDR3 reads TGCGCCAGCAGCTTGGAGGCAGGTCGGGTGTTAGGAGAGACCCAGTACTTC. Protein: CASSLEAGRVLGETQYF.

Ten or more counts support this clonotype. The J gene is TRBJ2-1, the V gene TRBV11-1; 7 positions agree with TRBD1. The germline V gene has CDR1 SGHAT and CDR2 FQDESV (reference sequence). The ends lost 5 bases at V and 5 bases at J; junction bases unmatched: 21. The CDR3 has 19 residues. CDR3 coding DNA: TGTGCCAGCAGCCCCCTGACAGGGAGAACATGGTCATCGAACAATGAGCAGTTCTTC. Its translation: CASSPLTGRTWSSNNEQFF.

At least ten counts were recorded for this clonotype. The genes are TRBV7-9 and TRBJ1-1, with 9 positions matching TRBD1. The CDR3 has 16 amino acids. CDR1 SEHNR and CDR2 FQNEAQ come from the germline V gene (reference sequence). The J segment lost 5 bases and the V segment lost 1 base, leaving 8 bases of the junction unmatched. As DNA, the CDR3 is TGTGCCAGCAGCTTAGGAAGACCGGGACAGGGTACTGAAGCTTTCTTT. Its protein is CASSLGRPGQGTEAFF.

This clonotype has ten or more counts. The chain uses TRBV7-9 and TRBJ2-5; TRBD1 aligns across 7 bases. In germline, CDR1 is SEHNR, CDR2 FQNEAQ (reference sequence). The CDR3 covers 17 residues. With 4 bases clipped from V and 0 bases from J, the junction kept 11 bases outside the gene matches. The CDR3 DNA is TGTGCCAGCAGCTCGCTCAGGCTACAGGGGCACCAAGAGACCCAGTACTTC. It codes for CASSSLRLQGHQETQYF.

This clonotype was recorded at least ten times. The chain recombines TRBV28 with TRBJ2-1; 10 bases align to TRBD2. With V trimmed by 4 bases and J by 5 bases, 2 bases remained unmatched. The CDR3 has 14 amino acids. In germline, CDR1 is MDHEN, CDR2 SYDVKM. CDR3 nucleotides: TGTGCCAGCAGTTCCCTAGCGGGAGACAATGAGCAGTTCTTC. It codes for CASSSLAGDNEQFF.

The sample holds a few counts of this clonotype. The chain has TRBV7-9 and TRBJ2-1; 11 bases fit TRBD1. The CDR3 consists of 15 residues. Germline V CDR1 and CDR2: SEHNR, FQNEAQ (reference sequence). The V segment lost 6 bases and the J segment 9 bases; nucleotides outside the gene matches: 10. The CDR3 loop is CASRPGTGGPIEQFF. CDR3 DNA sequence: TGTGCCAGCAGACCCGGGACAGGGGGTCCTATTGAGCAGTTCTTC.